Described below is a single T cell receptor beta chain sequence and its context. This receptor's antigen is unknown. No much larger clone is present one base from it, and per-base qualities are unavailable. All of the isolated RNA was reverse transcribed with the High Capacity cDNA Reverse Transcription Kit, so expressed TCRB transcripts were sequenced. Naive, central memory and regulatory T cell samples underwent deep immunoSEQ sequencing, averaging about 3.57 million total reads per sample. After sorted cells were lysed in RLT buffer, RNA was extracted with DNase-treated RNeasy Micro or Mini kits, with the choice depending on cell number. To prevent cross-contamination, every cell subset was processed on its own, while patient and healthy donor samples were processed together. The immunoSEQ multiplex PCR was used to amplify TCRB sequences from cDNA, yielding 87-bp fragments that span the CDR3 region. Sequencing of the amplicons was done on the Illumina HiSeq platform. The authors' analysis ran thus. PCR bias was corrected computationally using synthetic template baselines, and reads within Hamming distance 2 were collapsed, with unmergeable singletons discarded. By aligning reads against IMGT, V, D and J genes, CDR3 length, and insertions or deletions at six rearrangement sites were assigned. Within each subset, clonotype counts were normalized to sorted cell number, after which true diversity and Gini coefficients were computed with the tcR R package. The overlap coefficient, calculated on TCRB nucleotide sequences, was used to quantify repertoire sharing. Out-of-frame TCRB sequences from naive cells were analyzed to stand in for the pre-selection repertoire. Sourced from immuneACCESS, this table was stored by TCRdb with only in-frame sequences that have V and J called. A share of the clones is absent; for the studies checked, an unresolved V gene accounts for under half, and the remainder has no known explanation. The DNA gave D and trimming, while V, J and clone size come from that table. The sample table contains about 620,000 clones; only one count was recorded for about a sixth of them. The ten largest clones add up to around 0.1% of the sample.

Trimming takes 2 bases from V and 7 bases from J, and the germline ends sit 8 bases apart. The germline V gene encodes CDR1 SGHTA and CDR2 FQGNSA. The CDR3 has 13 amino acids, counting the end cysteine and phenylalanine. Only the CDR3 region is kept as DNA, spanning 39 bases read in frame from base 1. The data originate from a study of beta chain features in type 1 diabetes (dated 2018 in TCRdb). With respect to the entire study: No differences in mean age, gender distribution, total cell number or subset yield were found between patients and healthy donors. Across all samples, 107,917,701 sorted cells were examined, and cell number per subset correlated strongly with RNA yield. In the study, recently diagnosed type 1 diabetes patients and matched healthy donors were compared on the TCRB repertoires of their sorted circulating CD4+ T cell subsets. Naive and central memory subsets were obtained from all 30 or so donors, but regulatory and stem cell-like memory subsets were isolated from only 8 patients and about 8 healthy donors. Results the study describes overall, beyond this receptor: Because cDNA was sequenced instead of genomic DNA, activated cells with high expression could be over-represented, although the groups did not differ in activation or CD3 levels. A moderate but significant shortening of TCRB CDR3 length was observed in type 1 diabetes patients in all four CD4+ subsets. PCR might favor shorter templates, but patient and control samples were amplified and corrected together, so any skew would affect both groups equally. Because small numbers of individuals were included in the HLA sub-analyses, any influence of HLA type on TCRB rearrangement was left unresolved. Naive, central memory and regulatory TCRB repertoires appeared to be more similar among patients than among healthy donors. At VDJ recombination sites, type 1 diabetes patients had fewer insertions and more deleted nucleotides, which implies abnormalities in thymic rearrangement.

Each donor gave one peripheral blood draw, about 110 mL on average, collected into heparinised tubes. Naive, central memory, regulatory and stem cell-like memory CD4+ T cells were sorted on a BD FACSAria II using a panel including CD45RO, CCR7, CD25, CD127, CD95 and CD27. Every sorted population had a purity above 95%. PBMCs were separated immediately by Lymphoprep density gradient centrifugation and were stained directly, without being cultured. So that batch effects would be minimized, each experiment stained and sorted samples in pairs, pairing one healthy donor with one patient. The sequenced sample was naive CD4+ T cells from blood. What this sample's cell subset or site label stands for: true naive CD4+ T cells. Recombination joined TRBV7-2 with TRBJ2-2; the D region possibly corresponds to TRBD2 (5 bases align). This receptor was identified in a man aged 18 to 30 in good health. The CDR3 loop reads CASSLNRGGELFF. The DNA sequence is given as TGTGCCAGCAGCTTAAATCGGGGCGGGGAGCTGTTTTTT.